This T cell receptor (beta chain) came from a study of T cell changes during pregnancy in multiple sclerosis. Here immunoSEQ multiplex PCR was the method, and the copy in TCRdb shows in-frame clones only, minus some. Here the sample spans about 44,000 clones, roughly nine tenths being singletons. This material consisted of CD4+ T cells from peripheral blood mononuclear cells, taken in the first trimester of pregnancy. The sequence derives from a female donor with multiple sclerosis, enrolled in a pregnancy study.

CDR3 region: CASSSGTGENQPQHF. The CDR3 nucleotides read TGTGCCAGCTCATCCGGGACAGGAGAAAATCAGCCCCAGCATTTT. The chain links TRBV18 to TRBJ1-5; TRBD1 aligns across 8 bases. The V segment lost 5 bases and the J segment 4 bases; nucleotides outside the gene matches: 7. There are 15 residues in the CDR3. Per the germline V gene, CDR1 is KGHSH and CDR2 is LQKENI. Drawing the rest from reference TRBV18 and TRBJ1-5, the complete variable domain is NAGVMQNPRHLVRRRGQEARLRCSPMKGHSHVYWYRQLPEEGLKFMVYLQKENIIDESGMPKERFSAEFPKEGPSILRIQQVVRGDSAAYFCASSSGTGENQPQHFGDGTRLSIL.